This TCR beta chain comes out of a study of CD8+ T cells in alopecia areata. Germline trimming cut 2 bases from V and 5 bases from J; bases unmatched to any gene: 4. From germline, CDR1 is GTSNPN and CDR2 SVGIG (reference sequence). There are 13 residues in the CDR3. Following extraction, RNA underwent reverse transcription to cDNA, which served as the sequencing template. Profiled with immunoSEQ multiplex PCR; TCRdb holds only in-frame clones, not every one. This table holds some 130,000 clones, nearly 55% found once. Treatment in this sample: oral pan-JAK inhibitor, 5-10 mg twice daily. The chain recombines TRBV30 with TRBJ2-7, with 9 bases that match TRBD1. The sequencing used CD8+ T cells sorted from blood, collected at week 4, from a patient treated with tofacitinib. The TCR sequence derives from a human donor with alopecia areata. This CDR3 reads CAWSTTGGHEQYF. CDR3 in DNA: TGTGCCTGGAGTACCACAGGGGGCCACGAGCAGTACTTC.